Detailed here is one T cell receptor beta chain. The source of the sample is a study of blood T cell repertoires in COVID-19. Across the study: Samples came from the United States, Italy and Spain, spanning acute and convalescent COVID-19. T cells, B-cell-depleted T cells, or PBMCs provided the cDNA or gDNA that served as material.

Original handling: Amplification with reference gene primers provided the estimates of nucleated cell counts. Data came from immunoSEQ multiplex PCR; TCRdb stores just in-frame clones and leaves some out. Clonal size and the V and J genes are those of that table, whereas D and trimming came from the DNA. Found here are around 260,000 clones, around 90% of them singletons; the top ten hold approximately 1.2%. After removal of 8 bases from V and 6 bases from J, the junction contained 9 bases not matched to a gene. Per the germline V gene, CDR1 is MNHEY and CDR2 is SMNVEV (reference sequence). The CDR3 extends over 14 amino acids. For recovered donors of Cohort 3, there were two negative PCRs, clearance, or symptom resolution.

The sample consisted of PBMCs or T cells enriched from blood (not recorded which). This TCR came from a young woman who had recovered from COVID-19. The chain couples TRBV27 to TRBJ1-2; 10 bases align to TRBD1. CDR3 bases: TGTGCCAGCGCAGCGGGGACAGGGGAAAATGGCTACACCTTC. Its translation is CASAAGTGENGYTF.